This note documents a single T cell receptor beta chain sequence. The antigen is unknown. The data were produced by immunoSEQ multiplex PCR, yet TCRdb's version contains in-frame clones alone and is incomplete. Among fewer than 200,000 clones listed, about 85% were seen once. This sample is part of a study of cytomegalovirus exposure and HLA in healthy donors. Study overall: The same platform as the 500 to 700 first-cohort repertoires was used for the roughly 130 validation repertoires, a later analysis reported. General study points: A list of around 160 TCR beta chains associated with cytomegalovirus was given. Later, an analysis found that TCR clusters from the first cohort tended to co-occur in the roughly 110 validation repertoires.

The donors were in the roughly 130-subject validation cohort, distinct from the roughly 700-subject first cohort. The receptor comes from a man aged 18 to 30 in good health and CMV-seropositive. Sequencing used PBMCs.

This chain's CDR3 is CASSRTSGRSGEQFF. The DNA for the CDR3 is TGTGCCAGCAGTAGGACTAGCGGGAGATCCGGTGAGCAGTTCTTC. The V and J genes are TRBV2 and TRBJ2-1; 13 bases map to TRBD2. This CDR3 is 15 amino acids long. From germline, CDR1 is SNHLY and CDR2 FYNNEI. Trimming took 5 bases from V and 9 from J; bases not matched to a gene: 7.